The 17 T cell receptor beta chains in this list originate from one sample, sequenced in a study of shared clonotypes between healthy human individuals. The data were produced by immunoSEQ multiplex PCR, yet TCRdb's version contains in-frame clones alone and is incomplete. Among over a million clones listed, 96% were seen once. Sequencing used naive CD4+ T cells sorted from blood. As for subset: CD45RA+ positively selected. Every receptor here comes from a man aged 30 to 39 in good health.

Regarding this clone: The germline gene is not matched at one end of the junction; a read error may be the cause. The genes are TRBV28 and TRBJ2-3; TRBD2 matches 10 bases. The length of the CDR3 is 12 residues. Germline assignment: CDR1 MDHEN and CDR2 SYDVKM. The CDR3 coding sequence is TGTGCCAGCAGTTTTTCAGCGGGAGGGCCATTTTTT. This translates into CASSFSAGGPFF.

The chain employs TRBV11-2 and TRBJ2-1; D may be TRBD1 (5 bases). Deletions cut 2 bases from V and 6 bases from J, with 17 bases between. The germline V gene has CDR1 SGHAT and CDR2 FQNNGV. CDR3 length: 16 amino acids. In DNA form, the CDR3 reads TGTGCCAGCAGCTTAATTAGGCACTTAGGGGCCAATGAGCAGTTCTTC. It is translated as CASSLIRHLGANEQFF.

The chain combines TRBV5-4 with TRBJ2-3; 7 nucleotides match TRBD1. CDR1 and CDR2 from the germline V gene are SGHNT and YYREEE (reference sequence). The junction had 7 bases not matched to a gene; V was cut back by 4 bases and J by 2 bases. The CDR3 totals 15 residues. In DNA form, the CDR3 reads TGTGCCAGCAGCGGGGGACAGCAAATCACAGATACGCAGTATTTT. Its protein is CASSGGQQITDTQYF.

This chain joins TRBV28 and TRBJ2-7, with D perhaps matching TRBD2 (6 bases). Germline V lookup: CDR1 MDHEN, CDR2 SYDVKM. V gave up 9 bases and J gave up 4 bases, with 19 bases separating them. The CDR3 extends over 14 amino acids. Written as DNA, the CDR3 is TGTGCCAGTTGCCTGGGGGGAGACCGTTACGAGCAGTACTTC. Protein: CASCLGGDRYEQYF.

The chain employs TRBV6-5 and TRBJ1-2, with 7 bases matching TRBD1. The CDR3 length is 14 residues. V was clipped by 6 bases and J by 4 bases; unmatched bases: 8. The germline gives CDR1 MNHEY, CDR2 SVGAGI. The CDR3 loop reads CASRSQQGSYGYTF. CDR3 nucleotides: TGTGCCAGCAGATCACAACAGGGGAGCTATGGCTACACCTTC.

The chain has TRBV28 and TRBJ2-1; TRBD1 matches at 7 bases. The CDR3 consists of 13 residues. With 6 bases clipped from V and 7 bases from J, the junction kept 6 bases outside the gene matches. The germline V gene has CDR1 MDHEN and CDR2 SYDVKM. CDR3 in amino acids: CASRGTERNEQFF. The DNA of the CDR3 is TGTGCCAGCAGGGGGACAGAACGAAATGAGCAGTTCTTC.

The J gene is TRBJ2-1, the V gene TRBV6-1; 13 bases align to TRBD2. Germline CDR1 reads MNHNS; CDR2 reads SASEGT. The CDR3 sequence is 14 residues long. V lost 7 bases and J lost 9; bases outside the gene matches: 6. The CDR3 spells CASTGLAGVGEQFF. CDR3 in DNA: TGTGCCAGCACCGGACTAGCGGGAGTTGGTGAGCAGTTCTTC.

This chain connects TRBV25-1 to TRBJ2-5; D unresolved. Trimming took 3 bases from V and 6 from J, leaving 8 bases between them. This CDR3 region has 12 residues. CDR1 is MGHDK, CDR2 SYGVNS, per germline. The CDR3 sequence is CASSEFGQTQYF. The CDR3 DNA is TGTGCCAGCAGTGAGTTCGGACAGACCCAGTACTTC.

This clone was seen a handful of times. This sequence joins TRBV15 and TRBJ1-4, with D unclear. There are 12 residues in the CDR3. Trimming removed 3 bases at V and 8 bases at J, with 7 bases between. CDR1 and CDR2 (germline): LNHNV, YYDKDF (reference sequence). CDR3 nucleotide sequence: TGTGCCACCAGCAGGGTTCGAGAAAAACTGTTTTTT. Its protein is CATSRVREKLFF.

The CDR3 region has the DNA TGTGCCAGCAGCTCCACCGTCAGGGACGAGCAGTACTTC. The encoded protein is CASSSTVRDEQYF. V gene TRBV5-6 combines with J gene TRBJ2-7, with a weak D call TRBD1 (5 bases). V was shortened by 3 bases and J by 5 bases, with 12 bases between the two germline ends. The CDR3 runs to 13 residues. Germline V gives CDR1 SGHDT, CDR2 YYEEEE. Combining the CDR3 with reference TRBV5-6 and TRBJ2-7 gives the whole variable domain DAGVTQSPTHLIKTRGQQVTLRCSPKSGHDTVSWYQQALGQGPQFIFQYYEEEERQRGNFPDRFSGHQFPNYSSELNVNALLLGDSALYLCASSSTVRDEQYFGPGTRLTVT.

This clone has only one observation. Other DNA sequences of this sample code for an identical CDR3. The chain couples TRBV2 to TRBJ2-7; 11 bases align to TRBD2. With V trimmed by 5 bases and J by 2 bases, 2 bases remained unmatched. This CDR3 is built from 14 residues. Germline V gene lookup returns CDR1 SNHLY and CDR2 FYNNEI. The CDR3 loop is CASSPGLAAYEQYF. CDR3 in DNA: TGTGCCAGCAGTCCGGGACTAGCGGCCTACGAGCAGTACTTC.

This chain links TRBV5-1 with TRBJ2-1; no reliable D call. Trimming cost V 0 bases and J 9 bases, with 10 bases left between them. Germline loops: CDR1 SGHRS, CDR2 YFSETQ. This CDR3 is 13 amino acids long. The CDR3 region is CASSLVVKSEQFF. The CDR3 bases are TGCGCCAGCAGCTTGGTGGTCAAGAGTGAGCAGTTCTTC.

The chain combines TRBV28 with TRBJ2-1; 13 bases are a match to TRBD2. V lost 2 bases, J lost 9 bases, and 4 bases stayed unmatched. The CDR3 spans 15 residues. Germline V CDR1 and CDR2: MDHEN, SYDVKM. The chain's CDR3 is CASSLGLAGVFEQFF. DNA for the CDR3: TGTGCCAGCAGTTTAGGACTAGCGGGAGTTTTTGAGCAGTTCTTC.

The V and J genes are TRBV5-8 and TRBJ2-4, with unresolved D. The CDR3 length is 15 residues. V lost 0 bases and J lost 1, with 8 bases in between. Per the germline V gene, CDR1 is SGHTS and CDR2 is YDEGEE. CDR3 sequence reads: CASSLVVGAKNIQYF. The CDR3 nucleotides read TGTGCCAGCAGCTTGGTTGTGGGGGCCAAAAACATTCAGTACTTC.

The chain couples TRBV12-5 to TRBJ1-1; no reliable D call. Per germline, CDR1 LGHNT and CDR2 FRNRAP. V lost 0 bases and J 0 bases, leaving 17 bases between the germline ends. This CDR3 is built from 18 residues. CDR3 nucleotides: TGTGCTAGTGGTTTGGTACTCGGTCCCCCAAACATGAACACTGAAGCTTTCTTT. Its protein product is CASGLVLGPPNMNTEAFF.

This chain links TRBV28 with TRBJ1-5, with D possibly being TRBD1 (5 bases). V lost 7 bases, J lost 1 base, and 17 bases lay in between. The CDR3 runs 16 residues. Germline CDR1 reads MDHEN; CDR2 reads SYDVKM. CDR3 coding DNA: TGTGCCAGCATTCATTGGGGGAGAGGCAGCAATCAGCCCCAGCATTTT. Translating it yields CASIHWGRGSNQPQHF.

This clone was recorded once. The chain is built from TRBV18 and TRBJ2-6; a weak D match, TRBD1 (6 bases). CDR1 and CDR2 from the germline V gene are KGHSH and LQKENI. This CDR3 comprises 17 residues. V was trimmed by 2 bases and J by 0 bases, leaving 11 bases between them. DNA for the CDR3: TGTGCCAGCTCACCAGGGACACCTTACTCTGGGGCCAACGTCCTGACTTTC. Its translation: CASSPGTPYSGANVLTF. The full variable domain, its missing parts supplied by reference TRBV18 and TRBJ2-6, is NAGVMQNPRHLVRRRGQEARLRCSPMKGHSHVYWYRQLPEEGLKFMVYLQKENIIDESGMPKERFSAEFPKEGPSILRIQQVVRGDSAAYFCASSPGTPYSGANVLTFGAGSRLTVL.